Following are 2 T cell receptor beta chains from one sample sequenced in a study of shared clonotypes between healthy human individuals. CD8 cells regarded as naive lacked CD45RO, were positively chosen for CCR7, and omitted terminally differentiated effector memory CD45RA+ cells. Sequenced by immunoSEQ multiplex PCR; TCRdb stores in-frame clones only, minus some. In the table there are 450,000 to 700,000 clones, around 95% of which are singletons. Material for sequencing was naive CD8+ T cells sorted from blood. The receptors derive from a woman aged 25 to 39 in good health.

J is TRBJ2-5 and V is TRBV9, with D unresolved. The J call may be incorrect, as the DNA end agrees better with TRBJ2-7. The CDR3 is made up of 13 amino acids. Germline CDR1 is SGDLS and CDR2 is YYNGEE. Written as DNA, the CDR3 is TGTGCCAGCAGCGTAGGTAAAGGCTACGAGCAGTACTTC. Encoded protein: CASSVGKGYEQYF.

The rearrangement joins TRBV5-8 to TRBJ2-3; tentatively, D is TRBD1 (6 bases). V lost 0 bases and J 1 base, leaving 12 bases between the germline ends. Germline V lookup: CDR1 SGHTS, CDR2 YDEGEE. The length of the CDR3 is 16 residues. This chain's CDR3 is CASSLAFAGGTDTQYF. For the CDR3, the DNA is TGTGCCAGCAGCTTGGCCTTTGCAGGGGGCACAGATACGCAGTATTTT.